The rows below give T cell receptor beta chains drawn from one sample of a study of blood T cell repertoires in COVID-19. TCRdb's table, derived via immunoSEQ multiplex PCR, lists solely in-frame clones and lacks some. The sample includes tens of thousands of clones, about nine tenths of them seen just once. Sequences were obtained from peripheral blood. All receptors derive from a human donor in a cohort sampled during active COVID-19. Both conserved end residues are part of each CDR3. The order of the fields is V gene, J gene, D gene, clone size, CDR3 DNA, CDR3 protein. A D gene is named only where the DNA matches it firmly. The size field is filled for only some rows; it gives once, few, many or a size class.

TRBV7-9	TRBJ2-7	TRBD1	-	TGTGCCAGCAGCGACGAGACAGGGATCTCCTACGAGCAGTACTTC	CASSDETGISYEQYF
TRBV5-8	TRBJ1-6	-	few	TGTGCCAGCAGCCCCCACTTCGGGATCGCGTCTAATTCACCCCTCCACTTT	CASSPHFGIASNSPLHF
TRBV28	TRBJ2-1	-	once	TGTGCCAGCAGTGGGCAGGGGGGTCTCTCGTATGAGCAGTTCTTC	CASSGQGGLSYEQFF
TRBV28	TRBJ1-2	-	-	TGTGCCAGCAGTTTAGTCGGCGCGGGTAACTATGGCTACACCTTC	CASSLVGAGNYGYTF
TRBV7-2	TRBJ1-6	-	-	TGTGCCAGCAGACCGACCAGGGGTTCCTATAATTCACCCCTCCACTTT	CASRPTRGSYNSPLHF
TRBV6-5	TRBJ2-1	-	-	TGTGCCAGCAGTCGTGCAGGGAGGCACAATGAGCAGTTCTTC	CASSRAGRHNEQFF
TRBV30	TRBJ2-5	TRBD2	-	TGTGCCTGGAGTCTCCGGACTAGCGTTCCAGAGACCCAGTACTTC	CAWSLRTSVPETQYF
TRBV6-1	TRBJ1-3	-	-	TGTGCCAGCAGTGAGGGGGCAGCTGGAAACACCATATATTTT	CASSEGAAGNTIYF
TRBV5-4	TRBJ1-4	-	-	TGTGCCAGCAGCTGGCATGGGGGGAATGAAAAACTGTTTTTT	CASSWHGGNEKLFF
TRBV7-2	TRBJ1-6	TRBD1	-	TGTGCCAGCAGCTTGCAGGGGGACAATTCACCCCTCCACTTT	CASSLQGDNSPLHF
TRBV6-5	TRBJ1-4	TRBD1	-	TGTGCCAGCAGTTACTCCCCCGGGACAGGGAATGAAAAACTGTTTTTT	CASSYSPGTGNEKLFF
TRBV3-1/TRBV3-2	TRBJ1-1	-	-	TGTGCCAGCAGCCTTGACAGCAACACTGAAGCTTTCTTT	CASSLDSNTEAFF
TRBV5-1	TRBJ1-1	TRBD1	-	TGCGCCAGCAGCTGGGGACAGGGAGGTGATACTGAAGCTTTCTTT	CASSWGQGGDTEAFF
TRBV5-8	TRBJ1-6	-	few	TGTGCCAGCGGAATCCGCCTTCGGGGTGAGCAACCCCTCCACTTT	CASGIRLRGEQPLHF
TRBV19	TRBJ2-7	TRBD1	once	TGTGCCAGTAGTATGGGGACAGGTGGTGCCTACGAGCAGTACTTC	CASSMGTGGAYEQYF
TRBV5-6	TRBJ1-4	TRBD1	-	TGTGCCAGCAGCGAGGGACAGCGTAATGAAAAACTGTTTTTT	CASSEGQRNEKLFF
TRBV7-2	TRBJ2-1	-	once	TGTGCCAGCAGCTTAATTTCAACTAGGAGGGCTCGCGAGCAGTTCTTC	CASSLISTRRAREQFF
TRBV7-2	TRBJ2-3	TRBD2	once	TGTGCCAGCAGCCAATGGTGGACTAGCGGGGGGGATACGCAGTATTTT	CASSQWWTSGGDTQYF
TRBV9	TRBJ2-5	TRBD2	-	TGTGCCAGCAGCCCACTCGCGGGGGGGGTTGAAGAGACCCAGTACTTC	CASSPLAGGVEETQYF
TRBV15	TRBJ2-5	TRBD2	-	TGTGCCACCAGCAGAGTAGGTAGCGGGAAGACCCAGTACTTC	CATSRVGSGKTQYF
TRBV15	TRBJ2-3	-	-	TGTGCCACCAGCAGATCGGGACATAGCACAGATACGCAGTATTTT	CATSRSGHSTDTQYF
TRBV9	TRBJ1-1	-	-	TGTGCCAGCAGGGCCTCCGGGGGAGAAGCTTTCTTT	CASRASGGEAFF
TRBV6-4	TRBJ1-6	-	-	TGTGCCAGCAGTGACTCCAGGGGTAATAATTCACCCCTCCACTTT	CASSDSRGNNSPLHF
TRBV13	TRBJ2-5	TRBD2	-	TGTGCCAGCAGCCTGGCCGGACTAGCGGGGGATCAAGAGACCCAGTACTTC	CASSLAGLAGDQETQYF
TRBV7-2	TRBJ2-7	-	-	TGTGCCAGCAGCCCAAGCGGTCCCAGCTCCTACGAGCAGTACTTC	CASSPSGPSSYEQYF
TRBV5-5	TRBJ2-6	-	-	TGTGCCAGCAGCTTGGGCCCAGGCGTCAGCTCTGGGGCCAACGTCCTGACTTTC	CASSLGPGVSSGANVLTF
TRBV6-2/TRBV6-3	TRBJ2-2	-	once	TGTGCCAGCAGTTACTCCGCGGGGTCCGGGGAGCTGTTTTTT	CASSYSAGSGELFF
TRBV6-5	TRBJ1-3	TRBD1	-	TGTGCCAGCATGACAGGGTCATACGGAAACACCATATATTTT	CASMTGSYGNTIYF
TRBV19	TRBJ2-1	TRBD2	-	TGTGCCAGTAGTCCGCTAGCGGAAACTGAGCAGTTCTTC	CASSPLAETEQFF
TRBV6-5	TRBJ2-5	TRBD1	-	TGTGCCAGCAGAGACGGGACAGCCCAAGAGACCCAGTACTTC	CASRDGTAQETQYF
TRBV9	TRBJ2-5	-	-	TGTGCCAGCAGCAACCGGGGAACTACCCGGGAGACCCAGTACTTC	CASSNRGTTRETQYF
TRBV7-9	TRBJ2-6	-	once	TGTGCCAGCAGTGTCCCCCACGCAGGAGGGGCCAACGTCCTGACTTTC	CASSVPHAGGANVLTF
TRBV6-2/TRBV6-3	TRBJ1-5	-	few	TGTGCCAGCAGTTACTTCAGATCGACAGCCCCTAGCAATCAGCCCCAGCATTTT	CASSYFRSTAPSNQPQHF